This T cell receptor (beta chain) was captured in a study of cytomegalovirus exposure and HLA in healthy donors. General study results and limits: The study labeled fewer than 200 TCR beta chains cytomegalovirus-associated.

A note on this clone: Its antigen is unknown.

Primers for the PCR totalled 60 Vbeta and 13 Jbeta. The table came from immunoSEQ multiplex PCR; TCRdb's copy has only in-frame clones and leaves some out. The sample has around 100,000 clones, about 74% seen once. Donors had nominal health at sampling but likely had unrecorded immune exposures. Sequencing was done on a sample of PBMCs. This receptor was obtained from a man under 40 in good health and CMV-seropositive.

DNA of the CDR3: TGTGCCAGCAGCCCAGGGGGCAATCAGCCCCAGCATTTT. This gives the protein CASSPGGNQPQHF. V and J are TRBV9 and TRBJ1-5; tentatively, D is TRBD1 (6 bases). The germline gives CDR1 SGDLS, CDR2 YYNGEE. This CDR3 has 13 amino acids. V was trimmed by 4 bases and J by 2 bases, leaving 7 bases between them. The entire variable domain, with the rest obtained from reference TRBV9 and TRBJ1-5, is as follows: DSGVTQTPKHLITATGQRVTLRCSPRSGDLSVYWYQQSLDQGLQFLIQYYNGEERAKGNILERFSAQQFPDLHSELNLSSLELGDSALYFCASSPGGNQPQHFGDGTRLSIL.